These 9 T cell receptor beta chains originate from one sample sequenced in a study of blood T cell repertoires in COVID-19. The table came from immunoSEQ multiplex PCR; TCRdb's copy has only in-frame clones and leaves some out. The table shows over 130,000 clones, with approximately 85% occurring only once. Sequencing used peripheral blood. Receptors originate from a man in his fifties with acute or convalescent COVID-19.

The CDR3 is CASSSYRDGASRNGYTF. The CDR3 DNA reads TGTGCCAGCAGCTCCTACAGGGATGGAGCCTCTAGAAATGGCTACACCTTC. The J gene is TRBJ1-2, the V gene TRBV28; TRBD1 is a possible D gene (6 bases). V was clipped by 6 bases and J by 6 bases, with 26 bases between them. CDR3 length equals 17 residues. CDR1 and CDR2 (germline): MDHEN, SYDVKM.

This clone is a singleton in its sample. The chain has TRBV5-6 and TRBJ2-1, with D tentatively TRBD1 (6 bases). Germline-derived CDR1 and CDR2 are SGHDT and YYEEEE. Deletions cut 6 bases from V and 0 bases from J, with 10 bases between. The CDR3 runs to 14 residues. The CDR3 protein is CASTTGSSYNEQFF. CDR3 nucleotide sequence: TGTGCCAGCACGACAGGAAGCTCCTACAATGAGCAGTTCTTC.

This clone was found a few times. The rearrangement joins TRBV6-5 to TRBJ2-7; possible D gene TRBD2, 6 bases. Germline V gene sequence: CDR1 MNHEY, CDR2 SVGAGI. The CDR3 loop spans 11 amino acids. The V end was cut by 6 bases, the J end by 7 bases, with 10 bases between. CDR3 region: CASRERVEQYF. CDR3 nucleotide sequence: TGTGCCAGCAGGGAGCGGGTTGAGCAGTACTTC.

For the CDR3, the DNA is TGTGCCAGCAGCCAAGAGGCCTGGGGTATGGAGGGTTCTGAAGCTTTCTTT. This gives the protein CASSQEAWGMEGSEAFF. The chain is built from TRBV3-1 (or the pseudogene TRBV3-2) and TRBJ1-1; no clear D gene. The V and J ends lost 0 bases and 6 bases respectively, with 20 bases between them. Germline CDR1 is LGHDT and CDR2 is YNNKEL (reference sequence). CDR3 length: 17 residues.

V gene TRBV5-1 combines with J gene TRBJ1-1, with D perhaps TRBD1 (5 bases). Looked up from germline, CDR1 is SGHRS and CDR2 is YFSETQ. The CDR3 is 15 amino acids. Between the trimmed V and J ends, which lost 3 bases and 0 bases, there was a span of 12 bases. CDR3 nucleotide sequence: TGCGCCAGCAGCTGGGCGGGACCGCTGAACACTGAAGCTTTCTTT. This gives the protein CASSWAGPLNTEAFF.

The chain recombines TRBV6-4 with TRBJ1-1, with 8 bases fitting TRBD1. The CDR3 is made up of 13 amino acids. Germline V lookup: CDR1 MRHNA, CDR2 SNTAGT. The J segment lost 5 bases and the V segment lost 5 bases, leaving 4 bases of the junction unmatched. The CDR3 region has the DNA TGTGCCAGCAGTCAACAGGGGGGGACTGAAGCTTTCTTT. It is translated as CASSQQGGTEAFF.

The genes are TRBV2 and TRBJ1-4; D is undetermined. This CDR3 is built from 13 residues. V was cut by 9 bases and J by 8 bases, with 16 bases left in between. Germline V gene data show CDR1 as SNHLY and CDR2 as FYNNEI. The CDR3 DNA is TGTGCCAGTAAACGGGAGGCGCAAGAAAAACTGTTTTTT. This sequence encodes CASKREAQEKLFF.

This CDR3 is CASRYGQGANSPLHF. The CDR3 nucleotides read TGTGCCAGCAGATACGGACAGGGGGCGAATTCACCCCTCCACTTT. The V call is TRBV6-1, the J call TRBJ1-6; TRBD1 aligns across 11 bases. This CDR3 spans 15 amino acids. Germline assignment: CDR1 MNHNS and CDR2 SASEGT. Trimming removed 6 bases from V and 7 bases from J; junction bases left unmatched: 5.

The chain carries TRBV19 and TRBJ1-5, with D possibly being TRBD1 (6 bases). The length of the CDR3 is 15 residues. Trimming removed 8 bases at V and 1 base at J, with 15 bases between. CDR1 is LNHDA, CDR2 SQIVND, per germline (reference sequence). CDR3 sequence reads: CASSNRDLSNQPQHF. In DNA, the CDR3 is TGTGCCAGTTCCAACAGGGATTTGAGCAATCAGCCCCAGCATTTT.